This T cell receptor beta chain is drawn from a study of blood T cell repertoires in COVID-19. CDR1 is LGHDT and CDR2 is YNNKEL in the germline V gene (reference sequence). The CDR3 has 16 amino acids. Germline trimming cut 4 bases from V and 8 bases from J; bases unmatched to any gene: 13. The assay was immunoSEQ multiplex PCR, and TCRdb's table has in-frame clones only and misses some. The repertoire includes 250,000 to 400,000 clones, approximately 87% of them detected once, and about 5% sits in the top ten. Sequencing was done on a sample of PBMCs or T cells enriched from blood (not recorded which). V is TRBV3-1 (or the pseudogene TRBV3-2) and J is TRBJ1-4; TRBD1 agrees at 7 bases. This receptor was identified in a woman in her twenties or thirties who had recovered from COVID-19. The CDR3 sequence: CASSLFPDRAREKLFF. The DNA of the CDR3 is TGTGCCAGCAGCCTGTTCCCCGACAGGGCGAGGGAAAAACTGTTTTTT.